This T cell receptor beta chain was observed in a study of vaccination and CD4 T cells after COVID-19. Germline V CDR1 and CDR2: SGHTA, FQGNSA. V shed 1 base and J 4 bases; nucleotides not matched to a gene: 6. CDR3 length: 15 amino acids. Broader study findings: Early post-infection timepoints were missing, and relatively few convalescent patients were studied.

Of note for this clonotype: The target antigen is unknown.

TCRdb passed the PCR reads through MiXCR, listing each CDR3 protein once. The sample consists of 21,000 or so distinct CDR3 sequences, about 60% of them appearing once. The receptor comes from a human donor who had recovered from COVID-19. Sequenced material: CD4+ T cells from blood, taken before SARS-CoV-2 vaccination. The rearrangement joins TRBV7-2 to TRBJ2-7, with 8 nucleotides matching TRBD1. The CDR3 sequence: CASSLGDRTTYEQYF. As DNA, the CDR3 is TGTGCCAGCAGCTTAGGGGACAGGACGACGTACGAGCAGTACTTC.